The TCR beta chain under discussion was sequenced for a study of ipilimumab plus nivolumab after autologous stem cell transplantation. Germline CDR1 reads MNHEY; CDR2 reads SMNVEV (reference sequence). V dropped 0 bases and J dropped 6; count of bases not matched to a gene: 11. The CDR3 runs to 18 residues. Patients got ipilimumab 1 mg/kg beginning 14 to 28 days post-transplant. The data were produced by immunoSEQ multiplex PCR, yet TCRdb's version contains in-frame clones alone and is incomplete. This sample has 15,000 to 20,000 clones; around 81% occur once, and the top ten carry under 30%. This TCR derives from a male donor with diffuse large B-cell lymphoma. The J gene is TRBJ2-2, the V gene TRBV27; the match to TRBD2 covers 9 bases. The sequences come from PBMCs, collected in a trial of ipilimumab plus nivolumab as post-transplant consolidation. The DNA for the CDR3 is TGTGCCAGCAGTTTATCCCGACCTAGCGGGGTCAGTTCCGGGGAGCTGTTTTTT. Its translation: CASSLSRPSGVSSGELFF.